The 5 T cell receptor beta chains below were found in one sample sequenced in a study of T cells in tuberculosis. As for time point: new active TB diagnosis, blood taken before or within 7 days of starting treatment. Sequenced by immunoSEQ multiplex PCR; TCRdb stores in-frame clones only, minus some. The sample contains tens of thousands of clones, about 85% of which appear only once. This material consisted of PBMCs, taken at tuberculosis diagnosis. These receptors all come from an adult with tuberculosis.

This chain uses TRBV29-1 with TRBJ1-4; 8 nucleotides agree with TRBD1. The CDR3 is 12 residues long. Germline V gene data show CDR1 as SQVTM and CDR2 as ANQGSEA. J lost 7 bases, V lost 7 bases, and 5 bases had no gene match. In DNA, the CDR3 is TGCAGCGGACAGGGGCTCTTTGAAAAACTGTTTTTT. This encodes CSGQGLFEKLFF. Using reference TRBV29-1 and TRBJ1-4 for the parts outside the CDR3, the full variable domain is SAVISQKPSRDICQRGTSLTIQCQVDSQVTMMFWYRQQPGQSLTLIATANQGSEATYESGFVIDKFPISRPNLTFSTLTVSNMSPEDSSIYLCSGQGLFEKLFFGSGTQLSVL.

The V call is TRBV7-2, the J call TRBJ2-3; 11 bases fit TRBD2. The CDR3 has 16 residues. Germline V lookup: CDR1 SGHTA, CDR2 FQGNSA. V lost 6 bases to trimming and J lost 6 bases; unmatched junction nucleotides: 11. In DNA, the CDR3 is TGTGCCAGCAGATTCTTAGCGGGAGGGCACCCGGATACGCAGTATTTT. Protein product: CASRFLAGGHPDTQYF.

This rearrangement joins TRBV6-5 to TRBJ2-1; TRBD1 agrees at 7 bases. J was trimmed by 10 bases and V by 5 bases; bases with no gene match: 5. Germline values: CDR1 MNHEY, CDR2 SVGAGI. The CDR3 has 12 amino acids. The CDR3 nucleotides read TGTGCCAGCAGTGACAGGGTAGAAGAGCAGTTCTTC. This codes for CASSDRVEEQFF.

The chain recombines TRBV9 with TRBJ1-2, with 7 bases lining up with TRBD1. CDR3 length: 15 residues. V trimming: 0 bases; J trimming: 4 bases; junction bases outside the gene matches: 6. Germline CDR1 SGDLS, CDR2 YYNGEE. The CDR3 loop is CASSVVVGGGYGYTF. DNA of the CDR3: TGTGCCAGCAGCGTAGTGGTAGGGGGCGGCTATGGCTACACCTTC.

A remark on this clone: The junction departs from germline at one end; a sequencing error may be responsible. The rearrangement links TRBV6-6 to TRBJ1-1; weak D call: TRBD1 (6 bases). The CDR3 is 14 amino acids. The germline V gene has CDR1 MNHNY and CDR2 SVGAGI (reference sequence). DNA for the CDR3: TGTGCCAGCAGTCACTCAGGGGCCTTTATTGAGGCTTTCTTT. Translation: CASSHSGAFIEAFF.